This TCR beta chain derives from a study of CD8 T cells in Susac syndrome (dated by TCRdb to the late 2010s). Study-wide context: Repertoire sequencing was used to test whether CD8+ T cell activation and differentiation in Susac syndrome was antigen driven. CD8+ T cell repertoire clonality was compared between 12 healthy donors, around 14 Susac syndrome patients and fewer than 19 multiple sclerosis patients.

CDR3 length: 12 amino acids, cysteine to phenylalanine. The kept DNA is CDR3 alone, 36 bases in frame from the first base. Reading the germline V gene (reference sequence) gives CDR1 GTSNPN and CDR2 SVGIG. V lost 5 bases and J lost 6 bases; the stretch between them is 11 bases long. High-throughput TCR beta sequencing profiled peripheral blood CD8+ and CD4+ T cells from healthy donors, Susac syndrome patients and multiple sclerosis patients. Multiple sclerosis controls were treatment-naive patients with stable or active relapsing-remitting disease fulfilling revised McDonald criteria. Bulk CD8+ and CD4+ T cells were purified by magnetic negative isolation, while CD8+ TEMRA cells were enriched using FACS. Blood was drawn into EDTA tubes, processed within 24 hours, and PBMCs were isolated by density gradient centrifugation. PBMCs destined for TCR sequencing were cryopreserved in liquid nitrogen and later thawed in a 37 °C water bath. Purity of sorted or isolated CD4+, CD8+ and CD8+ TEMRA cells was at least 90%.

RNA was extracted using the RNeasy kit, and 0.5 to 1 microgram was reverse transcribed with random hexamers. TCR beta CDR3 regions were amplified with the immunoSEQ multiplex PCR assay covering 54 Vbeta and 13 Jbeta segments. To correct PCR amplification bias, a synthetic template baseline was used for both primer optimization and computational correction. On the authors' methods: Reads were annotated to V, D and J genes according to IMGT and were analyzed with immunoSEQ Analyzer, with only productive sequences retained. Clonality was computed as one minus Shannon entropy normalized by log2 of the number of productive unique sequences. For each patient and control, public and private clones were evaluated among the 100 most prevalent clones. Clones were defined as Susac-specific if absent from the healthy and MS cohorts, from more than 900 published viral clones and from other ImmuneACCESS disease sequences. TCRdb reran the public reads through fastp at Q25 and MiXCR, keeping productive beta chains. Duplicate CDR3 protein sequences are folded into a single record with the most common DNA and genes. The V and J calls were not made by the authors but by TCRdb's processing. This sample is represented by 130,000 or so distinct CDR3 sequences; 90% to 95% of them were singletons. 0.24% of the sample is held by the ten biggest clonotypes.

The paper's findings and limits, for the study overall: The number of individuals in the TCR sequencing and HLA analysis was recognized as being relatively small.

Details on this clonotype: Its antigen specificity is not known. No base quality information exists; no much larger clone differs at one position.

Rearrangement joined TRBV30 to TRBJ2-1; perhaps TRBD1 is the D gene, with 6 bases matching. This receptor was identified in a human donor with multiple sclerosis. Sequencing was done on a sample of CD8+ T cells from PBMCs. The nucleotide sequence is TGTGCCTGGGGTAAAGGGGGCAATGAGCAGTTCTTC. Its coded protein is CAWGKGGNEQFF.